This T cell receptor (beta chain) was identified in a study of spatial heterogeneity in lung cancer. For the study at large: Consistent detection of more beta-chain than alpha-chain sequences was observed. There were, on average, more than nine raw-read appearances for each unique TCR and UMI combination.

Time point described: sample taken at primary tumor resection. Whole RNA was taken from tumor, nontumor lung or frozen PBMC; it was then sequenced unsorted. There were 75 or so donors, all of them untreated patients with early-stage non-small cell lung cancer. Germline V CDR1 and CDR2: LGHNA, YSLEER. CDR3 length: 16 amino acids. Losses at the gene ends were 2 bases for V and 6 bases for J; bases not matched to a gene: 9. Every TCR cDNA molecule bore a unique molecular identifier. TCRdb re-analysed the 5' RACE reads in MiXCR, keeping a single row per CDR3 protein. The data hold 10,000 to 15,000 distinct CDR3 sequences, with about 6% observed a single time.

The sequenced sample was normal lung tissue next to the tumor, obtained at surgery. The chain recombines TRBV4-3 with TRBJ1-4, with 7 bases lining up with TRBD1. This TCR derives from a male donor with early-stage non-small cell lung cancer. CDR3 residues: CASSQYYRGFDEKLFF. CDR3 sequence (DNA): TGCGCCAGCAGCCAATACTACAGGGGATTCGATGAAAAACTGTTTTTT.